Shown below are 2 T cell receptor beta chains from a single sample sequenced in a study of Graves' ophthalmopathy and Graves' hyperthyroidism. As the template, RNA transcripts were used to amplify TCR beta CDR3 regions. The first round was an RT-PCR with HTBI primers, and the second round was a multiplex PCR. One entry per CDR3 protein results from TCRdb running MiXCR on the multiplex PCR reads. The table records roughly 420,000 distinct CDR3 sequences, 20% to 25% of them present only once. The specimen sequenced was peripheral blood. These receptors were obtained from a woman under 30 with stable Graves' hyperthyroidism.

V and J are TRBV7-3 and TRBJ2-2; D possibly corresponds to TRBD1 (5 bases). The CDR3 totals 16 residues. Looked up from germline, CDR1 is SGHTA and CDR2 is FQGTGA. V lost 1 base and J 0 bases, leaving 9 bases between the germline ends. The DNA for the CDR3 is TGTGCCAGCAGCTTAATGGGCAGGGCGAACACCGGGGAGCTGTTTTTT. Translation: CASSLMGRANTGELFF.

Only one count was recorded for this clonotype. In nucleotides, the CDR3 is TGTGCCAGCAGTTTCGGGGCTGGCTACACCTTC. Translating gives CASSFGAGYTF. The genes are TRBV12-3 or TRBV12-4 and TRBJ1-2; D is perhaps TRBD1 (5 bases). The V and J ends lost 3 bases and 7 bases respectively, with 6 bases between them. The CDR3 length is 11 residues.